The 20 T cell receptor beta chains presented below share a single source sample, sequenced in a study of shared clonotypes between healthy human individuals. The method was immunoSEQ multiplex PCR; TCRdb's version includes in-frame clones alone and lacks a portion of them. The sample has around 2,000,000 clones, roughly 94% seen once. Naive CD8 isolation took CD45RO-negative cells positively selected for CCR7 and excluded terminally differentiated effector memory CD45RA+ cells. The sample taken for sequencing was naive CD8+ T cells sorted from blood. These receptor sequences come from a man between 18 and 35 years old in good health.

This chain joins TRBV27 and TRBJ2-7, with D possibly being TRBD2 (6 bases). CDR3 length: 16 residues. Germline CDR1 reads MNHEY; CDR2 reads SMNVEV (reference sequence). V lost 0 bases, J lost 2 bases, and 14 bases lay in between. The CDR3 DNA reads TGTGCCAGCAGTTTATCCCACGGGACTGGAACCTACGAGCAGTACTTC. It encodes CASSLSHGTGTYEQYF.

The chain links TRBV9 to TRBJ2-5; D may be TRBD1 or TRBD2 (5 bases each). This CDR3 contains 16 residues. Trimming took off 3 bases at V and 2 bases at J, with 17 bases between the two ends. The germline CDR1 and CDR2 sequences are SGDLS and YYNGEE. This chain's CDR3 is CASSASDTSGQETQYF. The CDR3 nucleotides are TGTGCCAGCAGCGCCTCGGACACTTCGGGACAAGAGACCCAGTACTTC.

The V and J genes are TRBV5-4 and TRBJ2-3, with D unresolved. Per germline, CDR1 SGHNT and CDR2 YYREEE (reference sequence). V was shortened by 0 bases and J by 5 bases, with 7 bases between the two germline ends. The CDR3 consists of 13 residues. CDR3 residues: CASSLVLEDTQYF. The CDR3 coding sequence is TGTGCCAGCAGCTTGGTCTTAGAAGATACGCAGTATTTT.

The chain couples TRBV7-6 to TRBJ2-3, with D possibly matching TRBD1 (5 bases). CDR1 is SGHVS and CDR2 is FNYEAQ in the germline V gene. CDR3 length: 14 amino acids. The germline V and J ends were trimmed by 0 bases and 4 bases, with 8 bases remaining between them. CDR3 DNA: TGTGCCAGCAGCTTAGCAGGGGCACCAGATACGCAGTATTTT. It specifies CASSLAGAPDTQYF.

The count of this clone is one. The chain is built from TRBV5-4 and TRBJ2-1; no clear D gene. With 2 bases removed from V and 7 bases from J, the gap between germline ends came to 22 bases. The CDR3 covers 17 residues. Looked up from germline, CDR1 is SGHNT and CDR2 is YYREEE (reference sequence). The CDR3 region has the DNA TGTGCCAGCAGCTTATCCGGCTTTTCTTTAGGAGAGAATGAGCAGTTCTTC. Translated, it gives CASSLSGFSLGENEQFF. Using reference TRBV5-4 and TRBJ2-1 for the parts outside the CDR3, the full variable domain is ETGVTQSPTHLIKTRGQQVTLRCSSQSGHNTVSWYQQALGQGPQFIFQYYREEENGRGNFPPRFSGLQFPNYSSELNVNALELDDSALYLCASSLSGFSLGENEQFFGPGTRLTVL.

The gene calls are TRBV7-8 and TRBJ1-1; D is undetermined. This CDR3 comprises 13 residues. The germline gives CDR1 SGHVS, CDR2 FQNEAQ. V lost 1 base and J lost 4, with 7 bases in between. This chain's CDR3 is CASSLGGFTEAFF. The CDR3 DNA reads as TGTGCCAGCAGCTTAGGTGGGTTCACTGAAGCTTTCTTT.

The genes are TRBV10-3 and TRBJ2-3; TRBD2 aligns across 14 bases. V lost 7 bases, J lost 0 bases, and 6 bases stayed unmatched. CDR1 and CDR2 from the germline V gene are ENHRY and SYGVKD. CDR3 length equals 17 residues. In DNA, the CDR3 is TGTGCCATCAAGGGGACTAGCGGGAGCCCTAGCACAGATACGCAGTATTTT. It encodes CAIKGTSGSPSTDTQYF.

Points on this clone: This CDR3 fails to terminate in the conserved phenylalanine or tryptophan, so it likely reflects a read error. No DNA is shown, since the ends of the CDR3 on it are uncertain; the CDR3 is the one TCRdb lists. J is TRBJ2-7 and V is TRBV1. TRBV1 is given as a pseudogene. A total of 8 residues make up the CDR3, ends included. CDR3 residues: CTSRGGYA.

This chain connects TRBV18 to TRBJ2-3; 9 bases align to TRBD1. Losses at the gene ends were 3 bases for V and 3 bases for J; bases not matched to a gene: 7. The CDR3 totals 16 residues. The germline CDR1 and CDR2 sequences are KGHSH and LQKENI. CDR3 bases: TGTGCCAGCTCACCTTCCGGGGACAGGGCTACAGATACGCAGTATTTT. It translates to CASSPSGDRATDTQYF.

The CDR3 DNA is TGTGCCAGCAGCTTAGCCGCTCTAGCGGGGGGGGTACAAGAGACCCAGTACTTC. As protein: CASSLAALAGGVQETQYF. V usage is TRBV7-9 and J usage is TRBJ2-5, with 12 bases that match TRBD2. In germline, CDR1 is SEHNR, CDR2 FQNEAQ (reference sequence). The CDR3 contains 18 residues. Unmatched junction bases numbered 7, after V lost 0 bases and J lost 2 bases.

This chain links TRBV19 with TRBJ2-1; D not resolved. Trimming removed 5 bases from V and 6 bases from J, with 11 bases in between. The CDR3 length is 13 residues. CDR1 and CDR2 from the germline V gene are LNHDA and SQIVND (reference sequence). DNA for the CDR3: TGTGCCAGTAGTCTCCAGCATGGCAATGAGCAGTTCTTC. Translation: CASSLQHGNEQFF.

The chain carries TRBV6-5 and TRBJ2-1, with D possibly TRBD1 on 6 matching bases. Germline values: CDR1 MNHEY, CDR2 SVGAGI. Trimming pared 6 bases from V and 3 bases from J, leaving 9 bases between. The CDR3 totals 13 residues. The CDR3 region has the DNA TGTGCCAGCAGCACGGACAGCTACAATGAGCAGTTCTTC. Amino acid sequence: CASSTDSYNEQFF.

This clone was detected only once. V is TRBV27 and J is TRBJ2-2; unclear D gene. Per germline, CDR1 MNHEY and CDR2 SMNVEV (reference sequence). Deletions cut 5 bases from V and 0 bases from J, with 13 bases between. The CDR3 loop spans 16 amino acids. The CDR3 protein is CASSRLDITNTGELFF. The CDR3 coding sequence is TGTGCCAGCAGTCGACTTGATATAACGAACACCGGGGAGCTGTTTTTT.

The rearrangement joins TRBV25-1 to TRBJ1-2; 7 bases fit TRBD1. Germline V CDR1 and CDR2: MGHDK, SYGVNS. Trimming removed 4 bases from V and 3 bases from J; junction bases left unmatched: 8. The CDR3 totals 15 residues. The CDR3 region has the DNA TGTGCCAGCAGTGGAGGCAACAGGGGTGACTATGGCTACACCTTC. This gives the protein CASSGGNRGDYGYTF.

Regarding this clone: At one end, the junction sequence differs from germline, possibly due to a read error. V usage is TRBV28 and J usage is TRBJ2-7, with 10 bases lining up with TRBD1. CDR3 size: 14 residues. Looked up from germline, CDR1 is MDHEN and CDR2 is SYDVKM. CDR3 DNA sequence: TGTGCCAGCAGTTTAGATGGTCGAAGGGACAGGGGTCACTTC. This sequence encodes CASSLDGRRDRGHF.

This clone was counted between two and nine times. This chain connects TRBV2 to TRBJ2-7; the D is unclear. Germline V gene sequence: CDR1 SNHLY, CDR2 FYNNEI. V was clipped by 4 bases and J by 7 bases, with 8 bases between them. The CDR3 is 11 amino acids. The CDR3 coding sequence is TGTGCCAGCAGTGGATCTTGGGAGCAGTACTTC. Its translation is CASSGSWEQYF.

The rearrangement links TRBV9 to TRBJ1-1; D remains unclear. CDR1 is SGDLS and CDR2 is YYNGEE in the germline V gene. The CDR3 loop spans 15 amino acids. Deletions cut 0 bases from V and 4 bases from J, with 13 bases between. CDR3 nucleotides: TGTGCCAGCAGCGTAGAGGACGGTAGGAGCACTGAAGCTTTCTTT. Translation: CASSVEDGRSTEAFF. The whole variable domain, filled in from reference TRBV9 and TRBJ1-1, reads DSGVTQTPKHLITATGQRVTLRCSPRSGDLSVYWYQQSLDQGLQFLIQYYNGEERAKGNILERFSAQQFPDLHSELNLSSLELGDSALYFCASSVEDGRSTEAFFGQGTRLTVV.

The chain is built from TRBV4-3 and TRBJ2-2, with TRBD2 matching over 7 bases. The V segment lost 3 bases and the J segment 7 bases; nucleotides outside the gene matches: 14. CDR1 is LGHNA and CDR2 is YSLEER in the germline V gene. The CDR3 extends over 17 amino acids. The CDR3 loop is CASSHLVYSGIGGELFF. DNA for the CDR3: TGCGCCAGCAGCCACCTGGTATACAGCGGGATAGGCGGGGAGCTGTTTTTT.

The chain carries TRBV7-9 and TRBJ2-7, with 9 nucleotides matching TRBD1. After removal of 4 bases from V and 5 bases from J, the junction contained 12 bases not matched to a gene. CDR1 and CDR2 from the germline V gene are SEHNR and FQNEAQ (reference sequence). The CDR3 spans 16 residues. CDR3 in DNA: TGTGCCAGCAGCTCCCCCATGTGGGACAGGGAGGACGAGCAGTACTTC. It is translated as CASSSPMWDREDEQYF.

V usage is TRBV9 and J usage is TRBJ2-2; no clear D gene. The CDR3 runs 13 residues. The V gene's germline CDR1 is SGDLS and CDR2 YYNGEE. V dropped 0 bases and J dropped 9 bases, with 9 bases sitting between them. The CDR3 is CASSVVDERELFF. The CDR3 nucleotides read TGTGCCAGCAGCGTAGTGGATGAAAGGGAGCTGTTTTTT.